These T cell receptor beta chains were read from a single sample in a study of T-cell memory formation after mild COVID-19. TCRdb analysed the 5' RACE reads with MiXCR anew, one entry per CDR3 protein. The top ten hold approximately 13% of the sample, which has approximately 350,000 distinct CDR3 sequences, 25% to 30% seen once. Sample: PBMCs or a T cell subset sorted from them (not recorded which). The receptors here all came from an adult woman who had mild COVID-19 (a few samples of this study predate the infection). Cell type and time point are not known. CDR3s include the opening cysteine and the closing phenylalanine or tryptophan.

V: TRBV19
J: TRBJ1-4
CDR3: CASSVARTTNEKLFF

V: TRBV10-3
J: TRBJ2-3
CDR3: CAISRTGVGTDTQYF

V: TRBV5-1
J: TRBJ2-7
CDR3: CASSSGTASYEQYF

V: TRBV15
J: TRBJ2-3
CDR3: CATSRDSQLAGADTQYF

V: TRBV9
J: TRBJ1-6
CDR3: CASSQPGTAIGPLHF

V: TRBV4-3
J: TRBJ2-1
CDR3: CASSLSGPSYNEQFF

V: TRBV11-2
J: TRBJ1-3
CDR3: CASSPSLGSGNTIYF

V: TRBV5-1
J: TRBJ2-1
CDR3: CASTNAGEGEQFF

V: TRBV5-1
J: TRBJ2-5
CDR3: CASSLSPGPEETQYF

V: TRBV7-2
J: TRBJ2-5
CDR3: CARSLGPGLAVQETQYF

V: TRBV29-1
J: TRBJ2-2
CDR3: CSVGGYTGELFF

V: TRBV12-3/TRBV12-4
J: TRBJ2-7
CDR3: CASSPSGAGDEQYF